This T cell receptor (beta chain) came from a study of OX40 agonist ivuxolimab in advanced cancers. Germline V gene lookup returns CDR1 SGHRS and CDR2 YFSETQ. The CDR3 extends over 15 amino acids. V was clipped by 5 bases and J by 1 base; unmatched bases: 6. Here immunoSEQ multiplex PCR was the method, and the copy in TCRdb shows in-frame clones only, minus some. The table shows some 67,000 clones, with approximately 81% occurring only once. This chain connects TRBV5-1 to TRBJ2-5, with 9 bases lining up with TRBD2. The material was CD4+ or CD8+ T cells sorted from blood, obtained in a trial of the OX40 agonist ivuxolimab. The sequence was collected from an adult with an advanced solid tumor such as melanoma, head and neck, liver or kidney cancer. The CDR3 loop is CASSLSGGSQETQYF. CDR3 bases: TGCGCCAGCAGTCTAAGCGGGGGGTCCCAAGAGACCCAGTACTTC. Filled out from reference TRBV5-1 and TRBJ2-5, the complete variable domain reads KAGVTQTPRYLIKTRGQQVTLSCSPISGHRSVSWYQQTPGQGLQFLFEYFSETQRNKGNFPGRFSGRQFSNSRSEMNVSTLELGDSALYLCASSLSGGSQETQYFGPGTRLLVL.